What follows are 16 T cell receptor beta chains derived from one specimen sequenced in a study of blood T cells in healthy people across ages. The use of a sample-barcoded 5' primer and a J-beta primer mix characterized a second PCR of about 7 to 12 cycles. Using its own MiXCR run on the 5' RACE reads, TCRdb lists one record per CDR3 protein. Of some 670,000 distinct CDR3 sequences detected, approximately 52% appear once; the ten largest clones hold roughly 13%. The sample taken for sequencing was blood. Source of these receptors: an elderly woman in good health.

This sequence joins TRBV18 and TRBJ1-1; 11 nucleotides align to TRBD1. The J segment lost 4 bases and the V segment lost 0 bases, leaving 1 base of the junction unmatched. This CDR3 spans 15 amino acids. Germline assignment: CDR1 KGHSH and CDR2 LQKENI. The CDR3 protein is CASSPPDRGLTEAFF. For the CDR3, the DNA is TGTGCCAGCTCACCACCGGACAGGGGGCTCACTGAAGCTTTCTTT.

The rearrangement links TRBV20-1 to TRBJ2-1; 11 bases match TRBD1. V shed 6 bases and J 4 bases; nucleotides not matched to a gene: 8. The germline V gene encodes CDR1 DFQATT and CDR2 SNEGSKA (reference sequence). The CDR3 spans 15 residues. The CDR3 DNA reads as TGCAGTGCAAGGACAGGGGGCAAGCGGTACAATGAGCAGTTCTTC. It encodes CSARTGGKRYNEQFF.

In its sample, this clonotype was seen a few times. This chain uses TRBV4-2 with TRBJ2-1; 12 bases match TRBD2. Losses at the gene ends were 1 base for V and 5 bases for J; bases not matched to a gene: 12. This CDR3 spans 19 amino acids. Germline values: CDR1 LGHNA, CDR2 YNFKEQ. The CDR3 DNA follows: TGTGCCAGCAGCCAAGTCCTCCGAGCTAGCGGGAGGGGTCACAATGAGCAGTTCTTC. Translated: CASSQVLRASGRGHNEQFF.

The chain combines TRBV6-1 with TRBJ2-5; 9 bases match TRBD1. Germline CDR1 is MNHNS and CDR2 is SASEGT. CDR3 length: 10 amino acids. After removal of 7 bases from V and 12 bases from J, the junction contained 3 bases not matched to a gene. CDR3 in DNA: TGTGCCAGCAAGTGGGACAGGGAGTACTTC. Translated: CASKWDREYF.

This clonotype was seen at least ten times. The chain employs TRBV7-9 and TRBJ2-7; 7 bases line up with TRBD1. The CDR3 spans 15 residues. Germline V gene data show CDR1 as SEHNR and CDR2 as FQNEAQ (reference sequence). Germline trimming cut 5 bases from V and 5 bases from J; bases unmatched to any gene: 12. CDR3: CASSVWDSGRDEQYF. CDR3 coding DNA: TGTGCCAGCAGCGTATGGGACAGTGGAAGGGACGAGCAGTACTTC. Full variable domain (outside the CDR3, taken from reference TRBV7-9 and TRBJ2-7): DTGVSQNPRHKITKRGQNVTFRCDPISEHNRLYWYRQTLGQGPEFLTYFQNEAQLEKSRLLSDRFSAERPKGSFSTLEIQRTEQGDSAMYLCASSVWDSGRDEQYFGPGTRLTVT.

The chain combines TRBV28 with TRBJ1-5, with 8 nucleotides matching TRBD1. The CDR3 has 14 residues. CDR1 is MDHEN and CDR2 is SYDVKM in the germline V gene. J was trimmed by 6 bases and V by 4 bases; bases with no gene match: 5. CDR3 coding DNA: TGTGCCAGCAGTTATCCCGACAGGGGTCAGCCCCAGCATTTT. Translating it yields CASSYPDRGQPQHF.

In the case of this clonotype: The junction departs from germline at one end; a sequencing error may be responsible. The chain uses TRBV5-1 and TRBJ2-1, with TRBD1 identical over 8 bases. The length of the CDR3 is 17 residues. Germline assignment: CDR1 SGHRS and CDR2 YFSETQ. The CDR3 DNA follows: TGCGCCAGCAGCTTGGGGGACAGGTCGAGCTCCTACAATGAGCAGTTCTTT. Translation gives CASSLGDRSSSYNEQFF.

The chain carries TRBV12-3 or TRBV12-4 and TRBJ1-1; unclear D gene. This CDR3 has 14 residues. V gave up 5 bases and J gave up 6 bases, with 16 bases separating them. DNA for the CDR3: TGTGCCAGCAGTGTAAATAGACAAAGCGCTGAAGCTTTCTTT. It is translated as CASSVNRQSAEAFF.

Concerning this clonotype: A read error is possible here, since a much larger clone lies one base away. CDR3 residues: CSARGDRDNEQYF. DNA for the CDR3: TGCAGTGCTAGAGGGGACAGGGACAATGAGCAGTACTTC. The chain recombines TRBV20-1 with TRBJ2-1; 9 nucleotides align to TRBD1. The J call may be faulty, since TRBJ2-7 better matches the DNA end. This CDR3 spans 13 amino acids. From germline, CDR1 is DFQATT and CDR2 SNEGSKA (reference sequence).

This chain joins TRBV3-1 and TRBJ2-3, with D tentatively TRBD1 (5 bases). CDR3 length equals 15 residues. The germline gives CDR1 LGHDT, CDR2 YNNKEL (reference sequence). Trimming left V 2 bases short and J 1 base short, with 10 bases between. The CDR3 protein is CASSQQGEGTDTQYF. CDR3 sequence (DNA): TGTGCCAGCAGCCAACAAGGGGAAGGCACAGATACGCAGTATTTT.

The chain recombines TRBV6-2 or TRBV6-3 with TRBJ2-7; D unclear. Trimming shortened V by 7 bases and J by 0 bases, and 10 bases separated the two germline ends. The CDR3 runs to 13 residues. Germline V lookup: CDR1 MNHEY, CDR2 SVGEGT. The CDR3 reads CASKIRNSYEQYF. CDR3 in DNA: TGTGCCAGCAAGATCAGAAACTCCTACGAGCAGTACTTC.

The V call is TRBV12-3 or TRBV12-4, the J call TRBJ1-5; the match to TRBD1 covers 9 bases. The CDR3 contains 14 residues. V lost 4 bases and J lost 8; bases outside the gene matches: 6. This CDR3 is CASSYTGGGEPQHF. The CDR3 DNA reads TGTGCCAGCAGTTATACAGGGGGCGGGGAGCCCCAGCATTTT.

This clonotype has more than one count but fewer than ten. This chain connects TRBV5-1 to TRBJ2-1; D gene ambiguous. Trimming removed 4 bases from V and 7 bases from J, with 18 bases in between. This CDR3 has 15 amino acids. CDR1 and CDR2 from the germline V gene are SGHRS and YFSETQ. The CDR3: CASSRPGQKGNEQFF. The CDR3 nucleotides are TGCGCCAGCAGCCGTCCCGGGCAGAAAGGGAATGAGCAGTTCTTC.

This clonotype was picked up many times. The chain recombines TRBV10-1 with TRBJ2-3; D gene unclear. The CDR3 is made up of 13 amino acids. Germline CDR1 WNHNN, CDR2 SYGVQD (reference sequence). Trimming took off 7 bases at V and 8 bases at J, with 16 bases between the two ends. In nucleotides, the CDR3 is TGCGCCAGCACCGCCGGCCGAACCGGTACGCAGTATTTT. Amino acid sequence: CASTAGRTGTQYF.

This clonotype was seen repeatedly, ten times or more. The chain combines TRBV29-1 with TRBJ2-4; 10 nucleotides align to TRBD2. After removal of 4 bases from V and 6 bases from J, the junction contained 0 bases not matched to a gene. The CDR3 runs 12 residues. Germline-derived CDR1 and CDR2 are SQVTM and ANQGSEA. For the CDR3, the DNA is TGCAGCGTTGGGACTAGCGGAAACATTCAGTACTTC. Its protein is CSVGTSGNIQYF.

The sample holds many counts of this clonotype. This rearrangement joins TRBV20-1 to TRBJ2-5; 10 bases agree with TRBD1. Germline loops: CDR1 DFQATT, CDR2 SNEGSKA (reference sequence). Losses at the gene ends were 3 bases for V and 0 bases for J; bases not matched to a gene: 7. CDR3 size: 16 residues. The DNA for the CDR3 is TGCAGTGCTAGCGATGGGACAGGGGTGTACCAAGAGACCCAGTACTTC. Its protein product is CSASDGTGVYQETQYF.